This T cell receptor (beta chain) was recovered during a study of blood T cell repertoires in COVID-19. Study as a whole: Specimens from acute and convalescent COVID-19 originated in the United States, Italy and Spain. PBMCs, B-cell-depleted T cells, or T cells were the source of the cDNA or gDNA that made up the material.

CDR3 length equals 17 residues. Germline values: CDR1 SGHRS, CDR2 YFSETQ. V gave up 0 bases and J gave up 6 bases; unmatched junction bases: 10. How the authors handled the data: Nucleated cell counts were estimated from reference gene primer amplification. Generated by immunoSEQ multiplex PCR, the TCRdb table keeps only in-frame clones and is missing some. D and trimming were read from the DNA, whereas the V and J calls and clone size are those reported in that table. This sample has some 130,000 clones, with around 87% found just once. Sequenced input: peripheral blood. The chain is built from TRBV5-1 and TRBJ1-4; TRBD1 aligns across 8 bases. The clonotype comes from a woman aged 55-69 years with acute or convalescent COVID-19. The CDR3, as DNA: TGCGCCAGCAGCTTGGCAGGAGGCAGGGGGCAAGATGAAAAACTGTTTTTT. Amino acids: CASSLAGGRGQDEKLFF.